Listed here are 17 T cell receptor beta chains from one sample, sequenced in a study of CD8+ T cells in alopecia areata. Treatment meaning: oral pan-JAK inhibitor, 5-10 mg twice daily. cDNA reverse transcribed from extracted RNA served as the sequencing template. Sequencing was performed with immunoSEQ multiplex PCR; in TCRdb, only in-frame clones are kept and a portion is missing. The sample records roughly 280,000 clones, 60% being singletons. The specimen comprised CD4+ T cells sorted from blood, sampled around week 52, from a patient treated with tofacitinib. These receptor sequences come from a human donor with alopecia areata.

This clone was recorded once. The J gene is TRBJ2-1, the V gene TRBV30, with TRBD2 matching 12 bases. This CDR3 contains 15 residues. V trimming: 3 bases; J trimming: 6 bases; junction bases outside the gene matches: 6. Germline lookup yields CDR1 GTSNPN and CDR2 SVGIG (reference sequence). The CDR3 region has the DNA TGTGCCTGGAGGGCTAGCGGGGGGGCTGGCAATGAGCAGTTCTTC. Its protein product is CAWRASGGAGNEQFF.

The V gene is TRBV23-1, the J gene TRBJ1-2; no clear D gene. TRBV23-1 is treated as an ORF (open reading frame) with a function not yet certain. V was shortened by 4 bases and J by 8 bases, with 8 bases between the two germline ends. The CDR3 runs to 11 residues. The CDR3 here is CASSPPGGYTF. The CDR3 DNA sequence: TGCGCCAGCAGTCCCCCCGGAGGCTACACCTTC.

The CDR3 here is CASSLAVAYEQYF. For the CDR3, the DNA is TGTGCCAGCAGCTTAGCTGTAGCCTACGAGCAGTACTTC. The rearrangement joins TRBV7-8 to TRBJ2-7, with unresolved D. The CDR3 has 13 residues. V lost 0 bases to trimming and J lost 2 bases, with 5 bases between them. Looked up from germline, CDR1 is SGHVS and CDR2 is FQNEAQ.

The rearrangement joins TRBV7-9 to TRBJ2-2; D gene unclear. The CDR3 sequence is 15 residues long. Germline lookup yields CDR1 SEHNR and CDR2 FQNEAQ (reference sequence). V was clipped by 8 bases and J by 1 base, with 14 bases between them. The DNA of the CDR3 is TGTGCCAGCCAGCGTTCGGTCTTGAACACCGGGGAGCTGTTTTTT. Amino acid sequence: CASQRSVLNTGELFF.

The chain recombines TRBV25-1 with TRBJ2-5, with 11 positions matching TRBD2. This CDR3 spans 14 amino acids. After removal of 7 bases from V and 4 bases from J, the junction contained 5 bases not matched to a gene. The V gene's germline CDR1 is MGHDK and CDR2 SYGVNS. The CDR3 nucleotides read TGTGCCAGCACCACACTAGCGGGGGCAGAGACCCAGTACTTC. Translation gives CASTTLAGAETQYF.

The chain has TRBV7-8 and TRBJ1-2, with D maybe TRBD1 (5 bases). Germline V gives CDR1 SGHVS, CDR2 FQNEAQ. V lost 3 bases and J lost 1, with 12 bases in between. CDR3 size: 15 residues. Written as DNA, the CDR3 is TGTGCCAGCAGCTTGTCCGGGGGTTTTAACTATGGCTACACCTTC. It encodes CASSLSGGFNYGYTF.

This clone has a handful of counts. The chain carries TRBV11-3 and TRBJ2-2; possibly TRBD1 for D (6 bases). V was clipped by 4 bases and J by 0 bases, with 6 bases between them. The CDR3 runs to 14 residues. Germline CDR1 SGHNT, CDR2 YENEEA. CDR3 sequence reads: CASSWDTNTGELFF. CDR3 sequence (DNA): TGTGCCAGCAGCTGGGACACGAACACCGGGGAGCTGTTTTTT.

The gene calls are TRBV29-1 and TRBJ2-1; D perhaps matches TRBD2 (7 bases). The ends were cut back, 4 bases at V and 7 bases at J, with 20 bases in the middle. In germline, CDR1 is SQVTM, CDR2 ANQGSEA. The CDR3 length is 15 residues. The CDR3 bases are TGCAGCGTTGCGGGGGGCCGTGGACAGTCGAATGAGCAGTTCTTC. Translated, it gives CSVAGGRGQSNEQFF.

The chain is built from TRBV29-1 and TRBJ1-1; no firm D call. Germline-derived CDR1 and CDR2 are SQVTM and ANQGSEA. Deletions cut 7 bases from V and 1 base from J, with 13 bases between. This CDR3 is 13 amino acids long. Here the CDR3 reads CSAAVGPNTEAFF. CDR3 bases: TGCAGCGCCGCAGTAGGCCCGAACACTGAAGCTTTCTTT.

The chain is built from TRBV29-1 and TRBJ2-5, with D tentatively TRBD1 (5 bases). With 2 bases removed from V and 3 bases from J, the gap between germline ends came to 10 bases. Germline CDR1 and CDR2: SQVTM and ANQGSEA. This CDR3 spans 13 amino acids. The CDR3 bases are TGCAGCGTTGAATCGGTAGGGGAAGAGACCCAGTACTTC. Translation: CSVESVGEETQYF.

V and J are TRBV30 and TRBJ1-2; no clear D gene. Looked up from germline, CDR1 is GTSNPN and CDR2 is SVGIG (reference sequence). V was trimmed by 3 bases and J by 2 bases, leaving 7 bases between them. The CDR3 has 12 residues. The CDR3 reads CAWSEANYGYTF. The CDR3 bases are TGTGCCTGGAGCGAAGCGAACTATGGCTACACCTTC.

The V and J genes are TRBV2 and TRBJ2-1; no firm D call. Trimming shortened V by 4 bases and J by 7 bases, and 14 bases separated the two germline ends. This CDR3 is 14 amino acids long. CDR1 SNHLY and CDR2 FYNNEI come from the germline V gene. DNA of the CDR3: TGTGCCAGCAGTGTCCGGACGCTTGAAAATGAGCAGTTCTTC. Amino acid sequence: CASSVRTLENEQFF.

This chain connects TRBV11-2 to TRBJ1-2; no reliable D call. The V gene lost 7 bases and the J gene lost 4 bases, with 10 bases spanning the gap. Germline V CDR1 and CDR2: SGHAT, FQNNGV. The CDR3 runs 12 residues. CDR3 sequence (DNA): TGTGCCAGCACCGCATCTGGCTATGGCTACACCTTC. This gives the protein CASTASGYGYTF.

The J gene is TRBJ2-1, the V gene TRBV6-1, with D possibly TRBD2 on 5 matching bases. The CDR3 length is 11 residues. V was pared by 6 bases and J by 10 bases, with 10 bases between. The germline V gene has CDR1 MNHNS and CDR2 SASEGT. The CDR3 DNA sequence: TGTGCCAGCAGCGGACTCCTCGAGCAGTTCTTC. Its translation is CASSGLLEQFF.

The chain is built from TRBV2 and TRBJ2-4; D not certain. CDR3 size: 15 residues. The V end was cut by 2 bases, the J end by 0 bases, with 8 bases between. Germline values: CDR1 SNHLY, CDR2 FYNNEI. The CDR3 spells CASSETQLAKNIQYF. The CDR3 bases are TGTGCCAGCAGTGAAACACAGTTAGCCAAAAACATTCAGTACTTC.

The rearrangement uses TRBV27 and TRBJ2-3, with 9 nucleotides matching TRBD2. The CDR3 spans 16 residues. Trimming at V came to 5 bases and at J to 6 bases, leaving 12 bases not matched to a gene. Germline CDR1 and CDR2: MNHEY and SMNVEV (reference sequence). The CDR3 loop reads CASSGRQGGGDDTQYF. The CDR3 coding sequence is TGTGCCAGCAGTGGCCGACAGGGCGGGGGGGATGATACGCAGTATTTT.

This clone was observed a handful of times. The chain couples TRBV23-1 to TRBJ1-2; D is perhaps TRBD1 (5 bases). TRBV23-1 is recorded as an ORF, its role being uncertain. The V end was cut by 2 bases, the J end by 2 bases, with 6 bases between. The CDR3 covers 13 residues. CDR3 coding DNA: TGCGCCAGCAGTCAAGAGGGGAACTATGGCTACACCTTC. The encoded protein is CASSQEGNYGYTF.